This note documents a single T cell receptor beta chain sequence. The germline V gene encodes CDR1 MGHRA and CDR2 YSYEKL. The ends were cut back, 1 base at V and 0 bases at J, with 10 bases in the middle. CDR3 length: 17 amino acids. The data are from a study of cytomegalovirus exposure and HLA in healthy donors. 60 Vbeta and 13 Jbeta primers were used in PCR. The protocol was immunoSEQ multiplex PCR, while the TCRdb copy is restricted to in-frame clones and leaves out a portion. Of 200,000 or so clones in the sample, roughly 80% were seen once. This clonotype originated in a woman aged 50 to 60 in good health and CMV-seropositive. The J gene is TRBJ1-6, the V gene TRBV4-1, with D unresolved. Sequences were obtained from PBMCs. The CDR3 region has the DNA TGCGCCAGCAGCCAAGGTGGCAGGTTCTCCTATAATTCACCCCTCCACTTT. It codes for CASSQGGRFSYNSPLHF.